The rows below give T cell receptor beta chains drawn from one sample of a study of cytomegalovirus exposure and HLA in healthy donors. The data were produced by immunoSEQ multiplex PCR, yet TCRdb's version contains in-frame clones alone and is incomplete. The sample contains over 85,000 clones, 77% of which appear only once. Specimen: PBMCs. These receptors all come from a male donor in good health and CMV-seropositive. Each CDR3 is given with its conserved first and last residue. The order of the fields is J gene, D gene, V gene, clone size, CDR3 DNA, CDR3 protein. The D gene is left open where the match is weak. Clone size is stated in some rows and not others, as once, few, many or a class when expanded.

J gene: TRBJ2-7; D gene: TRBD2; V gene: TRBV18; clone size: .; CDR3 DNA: TGTGCCAGCTCACCATCGGGACTAGCGAGCTACGAGCAGTACTTC; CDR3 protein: CASSPSGLASYEQYF
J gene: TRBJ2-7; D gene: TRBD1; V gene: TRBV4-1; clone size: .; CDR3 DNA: TGCGCCAGCAGCCAACAACCCCGACAGGGATCGCGGGAGCAGTACTTC; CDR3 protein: CASSQQPRQGSREQYF
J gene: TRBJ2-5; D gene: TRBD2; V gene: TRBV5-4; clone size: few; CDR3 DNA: TGTGCCAGCAGCCCGGGAGGACTAGCGGGAAGAGAGACCCAGTACTTC; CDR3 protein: CASSPGGLAGRETQYF
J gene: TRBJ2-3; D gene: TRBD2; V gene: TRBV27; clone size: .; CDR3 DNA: TGTGCCAGCAGTTTATTGGTAGCGGGACGCACGCAGTATTTT; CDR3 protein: CASSLLVAGRTQYF
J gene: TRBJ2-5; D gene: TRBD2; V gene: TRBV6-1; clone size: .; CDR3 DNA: TGTGCCAGCAGTGCGCGGGAGGCCAAATCGACCCAGTACTTC; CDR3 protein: CASSAREAKSTQYF
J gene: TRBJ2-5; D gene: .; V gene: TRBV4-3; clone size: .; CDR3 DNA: TGCGCCAGCAGCCAAGGGCGGGTAGAGACCCAGTACTTC; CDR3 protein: CASSQGRVETQYF
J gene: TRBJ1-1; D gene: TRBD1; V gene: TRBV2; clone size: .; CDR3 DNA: TGTGCCAGCATGGGGACAGGGGGAATAAACACTGAAGCTTTCTTT; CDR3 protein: CASMGTGGINTEAFF
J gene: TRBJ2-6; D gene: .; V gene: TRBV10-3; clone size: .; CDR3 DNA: TGTGCCATCAATGGAGAATCTGGGGCCAACGGCCTGACTTTC; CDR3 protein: CAINGESGANGLTF
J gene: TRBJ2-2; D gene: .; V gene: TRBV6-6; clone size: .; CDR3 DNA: TGTGCCAGCAGTCTCCTCGGAGGGGAGATCGGGGAGCTGTTTTTT; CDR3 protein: CASSLLGGEIGELFF
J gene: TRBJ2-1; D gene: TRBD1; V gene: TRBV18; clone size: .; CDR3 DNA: TGTGCCAGCTCACTAGGGGGCCTAAGGGAGCAGTTCTTC; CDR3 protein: CASSLGGLREQFF
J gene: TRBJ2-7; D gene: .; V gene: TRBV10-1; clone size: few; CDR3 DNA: TGCGCCAGCAGTGAGTCGGGAGATTCCTCCTACGAGCAGTACTTC; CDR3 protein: CASSESGDSSYEQYF
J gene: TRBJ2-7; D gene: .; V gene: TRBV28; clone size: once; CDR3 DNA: TGTGCCAGCGGCCTGAAAATTGGCGAGCAGTACTTC; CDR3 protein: CASGLKIGEQYF
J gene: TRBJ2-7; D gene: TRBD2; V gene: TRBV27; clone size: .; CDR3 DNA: TGTGCCAGCAGCCCCCTCCTAGCGGGAGGCGTTTACGAGCAGTACTTC; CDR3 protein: CASSPLLAGGVYEQYF
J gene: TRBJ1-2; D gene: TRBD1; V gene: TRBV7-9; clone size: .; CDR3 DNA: TGTGCCAGCAGCTTAGCTGAAGGGGGCACTGGCTACACCTTC; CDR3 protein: CASSLAEGGTGYTF
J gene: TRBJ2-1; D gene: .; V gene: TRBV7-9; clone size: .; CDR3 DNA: TGTGCCAGCAGCTTAGCGGGGGCCTACTACAATGAGCAGTTCTTC; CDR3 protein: CASSLAGAYYNEQFF
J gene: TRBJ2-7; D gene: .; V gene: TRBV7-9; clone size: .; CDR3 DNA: TGTTCCAGCAGCTCCCTCTTTCACGAGCAGTACTTC; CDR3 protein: CSSSSLFHEQYF
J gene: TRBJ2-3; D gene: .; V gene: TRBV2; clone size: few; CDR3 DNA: TGTGCCAGCAGTGAAGCGACGCCCAGGGTAGCCGGGTATTTT; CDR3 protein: CASSEATPRVAGYF
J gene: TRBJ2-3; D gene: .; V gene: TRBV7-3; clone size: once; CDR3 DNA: TGTGCCAGCAGCCCTACCCCGGACACTAGCACAGATACGCAGTATTTT; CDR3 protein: CASSPTPDTSTDTQYF
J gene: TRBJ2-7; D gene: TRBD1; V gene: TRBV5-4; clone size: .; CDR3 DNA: TGTGCCAGCAGCTCTCCTAGACAGGGGGCCTACGAGCAGTACTTC; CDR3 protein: CASSSPRQGAYEQYF
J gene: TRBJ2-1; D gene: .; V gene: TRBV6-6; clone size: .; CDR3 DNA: TGTGCCAGCATAGAATCAGGGGCGGGAGTGGGCAATGAGCAGTTCTTC; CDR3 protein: CASIESGAGVGNEQFF
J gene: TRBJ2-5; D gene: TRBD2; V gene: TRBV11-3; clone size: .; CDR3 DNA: TGTGCCAGCAGCTTAGGGCTAGCGGCGGGGGAGACCCAGTACTTC; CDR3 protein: CASSLGLAAGETQYF
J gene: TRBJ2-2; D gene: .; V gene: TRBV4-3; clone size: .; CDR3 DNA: TGCGCCAGCAGCCAAGATTTAGGAGGTGGGCCGGACACCGGGGAGCTGTTTTTT; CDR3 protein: CASSQDLGGGPDTGELFF
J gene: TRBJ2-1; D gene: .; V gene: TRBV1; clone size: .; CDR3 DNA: TGCACCAGCAGCCTCGGGAGCCCCTCCTACAATGAGCAGTTCTTC; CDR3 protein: CTSSLGSPSYNEQFF
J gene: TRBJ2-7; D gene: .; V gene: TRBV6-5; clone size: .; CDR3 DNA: TGTGCCAGCAGCATGCCGGGAAGGGTCCCCTACGAGCAGTACTTC; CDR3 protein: CASSMPGRVPYEQYF
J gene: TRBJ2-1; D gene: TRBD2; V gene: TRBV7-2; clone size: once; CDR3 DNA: TGTGCCAGCAGCCCCGGGACTAGCGGGTCCAATGAGCAGTTCTTC; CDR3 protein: CASSPGTSGSNEQFF
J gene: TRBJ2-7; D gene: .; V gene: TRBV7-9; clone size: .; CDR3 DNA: TGTTCCAGCAGCCCCCAGTTTTCCGGGGGCTCCTACGAGCAGTACTTC; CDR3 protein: CSSSPQFSGGSYEQYF
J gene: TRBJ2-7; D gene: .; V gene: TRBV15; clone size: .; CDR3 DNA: TGTGCCACCAGCAGAGCGGGTGAAGAGCAGTACTTC; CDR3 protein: CATSRAGEEQYF